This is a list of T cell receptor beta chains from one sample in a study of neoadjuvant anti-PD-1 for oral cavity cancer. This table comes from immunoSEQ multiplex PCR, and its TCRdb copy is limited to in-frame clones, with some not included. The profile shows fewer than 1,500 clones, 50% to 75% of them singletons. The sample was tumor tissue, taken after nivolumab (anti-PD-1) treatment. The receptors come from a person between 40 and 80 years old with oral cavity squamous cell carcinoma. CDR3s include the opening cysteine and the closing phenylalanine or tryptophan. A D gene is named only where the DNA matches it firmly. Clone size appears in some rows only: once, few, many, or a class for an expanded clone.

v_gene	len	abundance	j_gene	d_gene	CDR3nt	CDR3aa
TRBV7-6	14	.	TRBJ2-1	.	TGTGCCAGCAGCCCCCGAGGGATTTACAATGAGCAGTTCTTC	CASSPRGIYNEQFF
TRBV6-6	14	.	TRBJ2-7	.	TGTGCCAGCAGTTACTCAGGGGAGAGGGGCGAGCAGTACTTC	CASSYSGERGEQYF
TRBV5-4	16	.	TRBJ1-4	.	TGTGCCAGCAGCTTGGCCGGTCAGGCAACTAATGAAAAACTGTTTTTT	CASSLAGQATNEKLFF
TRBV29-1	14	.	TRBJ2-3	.	TGCAGCGTTGAGGACGGGATAAAGCCAGATACGCAGTATTTT	CSVEDGIKPDTQYF
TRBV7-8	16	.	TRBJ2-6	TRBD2	TGCGCCAGCAGCCAAACAGCGGGAGGAGGGGCCAACGTCCTGACTTTC	CASSQTAGGGANVLTF
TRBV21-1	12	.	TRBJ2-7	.	TGTGCCAGCGGAGGGAGCTCCTACGAGCAGTACTTC	CASGGSSYEQYF
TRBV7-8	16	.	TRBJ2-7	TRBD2	TGTGCCAGCAGCTTAGGGACTAGCGGGAGCTCCTACGAGCAGTACTTC	CASSLGTSGSSYEQYF
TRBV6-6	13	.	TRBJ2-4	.	TGTGCCAGCAGTTACTTTGGGATCGGGCCTCAGTACTTC	CASSYFGIGPQYF
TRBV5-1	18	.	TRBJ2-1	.	TGCGCCAGCAGCTTGGAAGTGGCCGAGGACAGTCCCTACAATGAGCAGTTCTTC	CASSLEVAEDSPYNEQFF
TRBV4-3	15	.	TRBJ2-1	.	TGCGCCAGCAGCCAAGTGGGGGCCTACGGGAATGAGCAGTTCTTC	CASSQVGAYGNEQFF
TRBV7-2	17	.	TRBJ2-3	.	TGTGCCAGCAGCTTAGGGTGGGGATGGGGGCGCACAGATACGCAGTATTTT	CASSLGWGWGRTDTQYF
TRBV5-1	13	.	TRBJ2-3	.	TGCGCCAGCAGGGCAGGAGACCCAGATACGCAGTATTTT	CASRAGDPDTQYF
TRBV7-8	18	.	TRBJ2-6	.	TGTGCCAGCAGCTCCCGGGAGCGGGTGATCTCTGGGGCCAACGTCCTGACTTTC	CASSSRERVISGANVLTF
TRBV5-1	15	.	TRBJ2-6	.	TGCGCCAGCGAGGCGGTGCCGTCTGGGGCCAACGTCCTGACTTTC	CASEAVPSGANVLTF
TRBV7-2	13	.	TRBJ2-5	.	TGTGCCAGCAGTTTAGCGGTACAAGAGACCCAGTACTTC	CASSLAVQETQYF
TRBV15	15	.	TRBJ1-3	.	TGTGCCACCAGCAGGAACAGGGTAGCAGGAAACACCATATATTTT	CATSRNRVAGNTIYF
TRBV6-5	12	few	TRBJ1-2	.	TGTGCCAGCAAGGGCACTAACTATGGCTACACCTTC	CASKGTNYGYTF
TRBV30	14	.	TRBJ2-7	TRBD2	TGTGCCTGGCGCTTACGGGGGGTTAGCGACGAGCAGTACTTC	CAWRLRGVSDEQYF
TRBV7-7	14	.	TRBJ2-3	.	TGTGCTAGCAGCTTTTCGGACAGAACAGATACGCAGTATTTT	CASSFSDRTDTQYF
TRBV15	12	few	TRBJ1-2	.	TGTGCCACCAGCAGAGTCGGCTGGGGCTACACCTTC	CATSRVGWGYTF
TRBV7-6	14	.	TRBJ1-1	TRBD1	TGTGCCAGCAGCGCGGGACAGGGAAGGACTGAAGCTTTCTTT	CASSAGQGRTEAFF
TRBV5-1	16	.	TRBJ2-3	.	TGCGCCAGCAGCTACCGACAGGCTTCTAGCACAGATACGCAGTATTTT	CASSYRQASSTDTQYF
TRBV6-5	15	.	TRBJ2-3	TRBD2	TGTGCCAGCGCCCTCCTAGCGGGAGGGACAGATACGCAGTATTTT	CASALLAGGTDTQYF
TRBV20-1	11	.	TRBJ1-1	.	TGCAGTGCTAGCCCACTGCTGGAAGCTTTCTTT	CSASPLLEAFF
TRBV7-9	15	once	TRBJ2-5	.	TGTGCCAGCAGCTTAGCGGGGGGCCAGCAAGAGACCCAGTACTTC	CASSLAGGQQETQYF
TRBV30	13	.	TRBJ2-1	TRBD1	TGTGCCTGGGGGACAGGGGCTACAAGTGAGCAGTTCTTC	CAWGTGATSEQFF
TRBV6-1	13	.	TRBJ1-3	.	TGTGCCAGCCGGTCCAGGGAGAGCAACACCATATATTTT	CASRSRESNTIYF
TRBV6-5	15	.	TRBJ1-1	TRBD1	TGTGCCAGCAGTCTTACAGGGGAAGGGAACACTGAAGCTTTCTTT	CASSLTGEGNTEAFF
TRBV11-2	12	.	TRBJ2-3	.	TGTGCCAGCAGCCAGACAGGTGATACGCAGTATTTT	CASSQTGDTQYF
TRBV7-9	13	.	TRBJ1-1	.	TGTGCCAGCAGCTTAATAGGGTCTGCTGAAGCTTTCTTT	CASSLIGSAEAFF
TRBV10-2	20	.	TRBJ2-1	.	TGCGCCAGCAGGGGGGGCTCGGGACCCAGTAGAATAGATATCTACAATGAGCAGTTCTTC	CASRGGSGPSRIDIYNEQFF
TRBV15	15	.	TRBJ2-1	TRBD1	TGTGCCACCAGCAAAGACAGGGTATCCTACAATGAGCAGTTCTTC	CATSKDRVSYNEQFF
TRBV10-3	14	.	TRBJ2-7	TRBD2	TGTGCCATCAGGGGACTAGCGGGGGGCTACGAGCAGTACTTC	CAIRGLAGGYEQYF
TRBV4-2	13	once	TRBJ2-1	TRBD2	TGTGCCAGCGGAGCGGGAGGGTTCGATGAGCAGTTCTTC	CASGAGGFDEQFF
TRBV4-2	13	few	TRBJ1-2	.	TGTGCCAGCAGCCAAGATGAAGAATATGGCTACACCTTC	CASSQDEEYGYTF
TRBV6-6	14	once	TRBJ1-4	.	TGTGCCAGCAGTCGACAGCCTTTTAATGAAAAACTGTTTTTT	CASSRQPFNEKLFF
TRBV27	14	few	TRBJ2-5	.	TGTGCCAGCAGGAGGGGCCCTGTCCAAGAGACCCAGTACTTC	CASRRGPVQETQYF
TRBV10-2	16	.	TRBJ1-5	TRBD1	TGCGCCAGCAGTGAGCCTGGACAGGGGGGGTTTCAGCCCCAGCATTTT	CASSEPGQGGFQPQHF
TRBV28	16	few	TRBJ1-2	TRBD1	TGTGCCAGCAGTTTTACCTCGGGACAGGGGATAGCGGGCTACACCTTC	CASSFTSGQGIAGYTF
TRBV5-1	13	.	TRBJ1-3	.	TGCGCCAGCAGCTCAGGGTCTGGAAACACCATATATTTT	CASSSGSGNTIYF
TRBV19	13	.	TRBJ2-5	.	TGTGCCAGTAATTTCGGCGGACAAGAGACCCAGTACTTC	CASNFGGQETQYF
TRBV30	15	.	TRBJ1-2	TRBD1	TGTGCCTGGACGGGACAGGGGATTTTTAACTATGGCTACACCTTC	CAWTGQGIFNYGYTF
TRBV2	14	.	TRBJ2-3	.	TGTGCCAGCAGCCCGGGACACAGCACAGATACGCAGTATTTT	CASSPGHSTDTQYF
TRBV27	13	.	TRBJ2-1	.	TGTGCCAGCAGTCTAGAACCCGTGACTGAGCAGTTCTTC	CASSLEPVTEQFF
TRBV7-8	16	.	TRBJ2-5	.	TGTGCCAGCAGCTTAGCGGGAGGATTAAAGGGTGAGACCCAGTACTTC	CASSLAGGLKGETQYF
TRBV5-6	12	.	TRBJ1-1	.	TGTGCCAGCAGCTTACAGGGTACCGAAGCTTTCTTT	CASSLQGTEAFF
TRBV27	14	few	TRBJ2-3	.	TGTGCCAGCAGTAAGAGACAGAGCACAGATACGCAGTATTTT	CASSKRQSTDTQYF
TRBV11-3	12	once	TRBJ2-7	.	TGTGCCAGCAGCTTACGTCCCTACGAGCAGTACTTC	CASSLRPYEQYF
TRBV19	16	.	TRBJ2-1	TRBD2	TGTGCCAGTAGGACCCGGGGGGGACTAGCGCCCAATGAGCAGTTCTTC	CASRTRGGLAPNEQFF